Listed here are 8 T cell receptor beta chains from one sample, sequenced in a study of identical twins. Using its own MiXCR run on the 5' RACE reads, TCRdb lists one record per CDR3 protein. The data contain a few hundred thousand distinct CDR3 sequences, over 9.5% of them singletons. These data were likewise used in another study, on yellow fever vaccine responses in identical twins.

The specimen was memory (CD45RO+) T cells sorted from blood. Every receptor here comes from a woman aged 18-35 years in good health.

The chain has TRBV9 and TRBJ2-2, with D hard to call. CDR1 and CDR2 from the germline V gene are SGDLS and YYNGEE. The V gene lost 0 bases and the J gene lost 5 bases, with 8 bases spanning the gap. CDR3 length: 14 amino acids. The CDR3 nucleotides read TGTGCCAGCAGCGTAGTGGTTGGGACCGGGGAGCTGTTTTTT. Protein product: CASSVVVGTGELFF.

In its sample, this clonotype was seen a few times. The genes are TRBV20-1 and TRBJ2-7, with TRBD1 matching 7 bases. The J segment lost 4 bases and the V segment lost 6 bases, leaving 12 bases of the junction unmatched. The V gene's germline CDR1 is DFQATT and CDR2 SNEGSKA (reference sequence). The CDR3 runs to 14 residues. CDR3 in amino acids: CSAVRQGGIYEQYF. CDR3 nucleotides: TGCAGTGCCGTAAGACAAGGGGGCATATACGAGCAGTACTTC.

This clonotype occurred many times. The rearrangement joins TRBV7-9 to TRBJ1-2; TRBD1 is a possible D gene (5 bases). The CDR3 totals 17 residues. Germline-derived CDR1 and CDR2 are SEHNR and FQNEAQ (reference sequence). Trimming removed 4 bases at V and 0 bases at J, with 18 bases between. CDR3 protein: CASSSFWVGATNYGYTF. Written as DNA, the CDR3 is TGTGCCAGCAGCTCTTTTTGGGTAGGGGCCACTAACTATGGCTACACCTTC.

The rearrangement joins TRBV7-2 to TRBJ1-2, with TRBD1 identical over 8 bases. Germline trimming cut 2 bases from V and 5 bases from J; bases unmatched to any gene: 13. This CDR3 spans 17 amino acids. Germline CDR1 reads SGHTA; CDR2 reads FQGNSA. The CDR3: CASSLQPQTGARYGYTF. As DNA, the CDR3 is TGTGCCAGCAGCTTACAACCACAGACAGGGGCGCGGTATGGCTACACCTTC. The entire variable domain, with the rest obtained from reference TRBV7-2 and TRBJ1-2, is as follows: GAGVSQSPSNKVTEKGKDVELRCDPISGHTALYWYRQSLGQGLEFLIYFQGNSAPDKSGLPSDRFSAERTGGSVSTLTIQRTQQEDSAVYLCASSLQPQTGARYGYTFGSGTRLTVV.

The rearrangement joins TRBV2 to TRBJ2-7; D gene uncertain. V was pared by 5 bases and J by 5 bases, with 13 bases between. Germline V gene sequence: CDR1 SNHLY, CDR2 FYNNEI. CDR3 size: 13 residues. The CDR3 here is CASSLGQTNEQYF. The CDR3 nucleotides are TGTGCCAGCAGTTTAGGGCAGACCAACGAGCAGTACTTC.

The chain employs TRBV27 and TRBJ2-7; D possibly corresponds to TRBD2 (5 bases). The CDR3 spans 14 residues. In germline, CDR1 is MNHEY, CDR2 SMNVEV (reference sequence). Deletions cut 2 bases from V and 2 bases from J, with 10 bases between. The CDR3 DNA reads TGTGCCAGCAGTTTAGACGGGATTCCCTACGAGCAGTACTTC. This codes for CASSLDGIPYEQYF.

The chain recombines TRBV5-1 with TRBJ2-2, with TRBD1 matching over 7 bases. Germline CDR1 is SGHRS and CDR2 is YFSETQ. The junction had 1 base not matched to a gene; V was cut back by 1 base and J by 1 base. This CDR3 is built from 15 residues. CDR3 residues: CASSLTGENTGELFF. CDR3 in DNA: TGCGCCAGCAGCTTGACAGGGGAGAACACCGGGGAGCTGTTTTTT. The complete variable domain, with remaining parts taken from reference TRBV5-1 and TRBJ2-2, reads KAGVTQTPRYLIKTRGQQVTLSCSPISGHRSVSWYQQTPGQGLQFLFEYFSETQRNKGNFPGRFSGRQFSNSRSEMNVSTLELGDSALYLCASSLTGENTGELFFGEGSRLTVL.

Ten or more counts support this clonotype. This sequence joins TRBV28 and TRBJ2-7; TRBD2 matches at 11 bases. The CDR3 is made up of 15 amino acids. V was clipped by 4 bases and J by 2 bases; unmatched bases: 4. Germline-derived CDR1 and CDR2 are MDHEN and SYDVKM. In DNA, the CDR3 is TGTGCCAGCAGTTCCGGGACTAGCGGAGCCTACGAGCAGTACTTC. Protein: CASSSGTSGAYEQYF.